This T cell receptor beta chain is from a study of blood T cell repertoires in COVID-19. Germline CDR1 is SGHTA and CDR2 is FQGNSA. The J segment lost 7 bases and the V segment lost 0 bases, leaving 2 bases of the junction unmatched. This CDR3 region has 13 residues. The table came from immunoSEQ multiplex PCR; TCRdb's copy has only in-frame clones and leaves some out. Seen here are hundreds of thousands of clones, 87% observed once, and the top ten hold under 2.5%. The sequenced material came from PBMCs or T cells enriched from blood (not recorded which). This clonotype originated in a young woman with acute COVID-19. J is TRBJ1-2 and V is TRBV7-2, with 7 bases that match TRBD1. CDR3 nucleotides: TGTGCCAGCAGCTTAGCGGCAGGGGGTGGCTACACCTTC. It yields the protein CASSLAAGGGYTF.